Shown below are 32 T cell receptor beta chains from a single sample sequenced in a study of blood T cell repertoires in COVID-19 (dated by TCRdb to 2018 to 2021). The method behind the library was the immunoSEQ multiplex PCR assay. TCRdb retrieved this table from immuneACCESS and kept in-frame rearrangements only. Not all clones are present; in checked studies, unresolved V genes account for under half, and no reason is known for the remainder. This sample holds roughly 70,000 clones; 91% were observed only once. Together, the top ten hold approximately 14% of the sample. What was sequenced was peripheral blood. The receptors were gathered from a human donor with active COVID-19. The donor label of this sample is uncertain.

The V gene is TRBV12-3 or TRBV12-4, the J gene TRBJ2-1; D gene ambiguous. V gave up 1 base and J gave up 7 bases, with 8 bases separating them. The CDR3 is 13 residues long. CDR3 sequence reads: CASSLDLQNEQFF. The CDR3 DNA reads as TGTGCCAGCAGTTTAGATCTACAGAATGAGCAGTTCTTC.

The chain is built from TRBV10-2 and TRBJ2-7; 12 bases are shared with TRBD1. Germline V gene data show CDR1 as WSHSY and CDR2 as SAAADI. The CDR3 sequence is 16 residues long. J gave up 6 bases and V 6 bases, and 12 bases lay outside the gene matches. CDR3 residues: CASSDGPGQGAFEQYF. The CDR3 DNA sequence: TGCGCCAGCAGCGACGGTCCGGGACAGGGGGCATTCGAGCAGTACTTC.

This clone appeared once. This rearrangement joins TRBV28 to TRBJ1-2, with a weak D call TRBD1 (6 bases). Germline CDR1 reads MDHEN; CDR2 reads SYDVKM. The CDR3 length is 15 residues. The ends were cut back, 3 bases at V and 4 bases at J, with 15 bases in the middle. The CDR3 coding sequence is TGTGCCAGCAGTTTGGATCAGGGGCCTAGCTATGGCTACACCTTC. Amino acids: CASSLDQGPSYGYTF.

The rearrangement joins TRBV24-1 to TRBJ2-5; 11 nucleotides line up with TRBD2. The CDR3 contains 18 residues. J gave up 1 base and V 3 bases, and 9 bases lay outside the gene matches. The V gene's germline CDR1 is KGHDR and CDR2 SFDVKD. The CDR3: CATSDIAGGPFGQETQYF. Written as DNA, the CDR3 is TGTGCCACCAGTGATATAGCGGGAGGGCCATTTGGCCAAGAGACCCAGTACTTC.

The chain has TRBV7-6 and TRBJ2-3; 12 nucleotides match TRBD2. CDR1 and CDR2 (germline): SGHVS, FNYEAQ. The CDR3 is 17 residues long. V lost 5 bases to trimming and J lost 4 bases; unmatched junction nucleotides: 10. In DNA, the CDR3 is TGTGCCAGCAGCGGCGTTGTGACTAGCGGGAGCGCAGATACGCAGTATTTT. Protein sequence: CASSGVVTSGSADTQYF.

In nucleotides, the CDR3 is TGTGCCAGCAGCGTAGGGCCGGGACAAAATGAAAAACTGTTTTTT. This translates into CASSVGPGQNEKLFF. The chain joins TRBV9 to TRBJ1-4, with D possibly matching TRBD1 (6 bases). V was trimmed by 0 bases and J by 5 bases, leaving 11 bases between them. Germline assignment: CDR1 SGDLS and CDR2 YYNGEE. The CDR3 sequence is 15 residues long.

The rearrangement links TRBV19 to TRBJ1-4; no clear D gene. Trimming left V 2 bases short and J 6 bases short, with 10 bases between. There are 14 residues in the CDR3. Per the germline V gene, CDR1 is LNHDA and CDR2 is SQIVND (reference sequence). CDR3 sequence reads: CASSISSTDEKLFF. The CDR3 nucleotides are TGTGCCAGTAGTATATCCTCGACTGATGAAAAACTGTTTTTT.

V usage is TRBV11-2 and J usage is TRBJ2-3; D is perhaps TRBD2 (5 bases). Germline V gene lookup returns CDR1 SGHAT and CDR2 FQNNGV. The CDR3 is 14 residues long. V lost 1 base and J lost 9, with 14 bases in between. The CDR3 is CASSLGRFTRTQYF. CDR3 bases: TGTGCCAGCAGCTTAGGACGCTTTACTAGGACGCAGTATTTT.

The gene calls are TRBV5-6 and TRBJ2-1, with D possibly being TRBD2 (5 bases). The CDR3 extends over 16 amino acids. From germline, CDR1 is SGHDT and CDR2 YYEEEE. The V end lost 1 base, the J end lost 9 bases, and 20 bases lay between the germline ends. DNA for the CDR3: TGTGCCAGCAGCTTGTACGGGAATATGCTAGGAGGTGAGCAGTTCTTC. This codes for CASSLYGNMLGGEQFF.

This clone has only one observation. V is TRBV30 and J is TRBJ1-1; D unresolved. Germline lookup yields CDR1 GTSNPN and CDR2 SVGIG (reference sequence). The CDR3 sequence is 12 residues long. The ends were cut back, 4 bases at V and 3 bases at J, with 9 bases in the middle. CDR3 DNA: TGTGCCTGGAACTTCCCGGACACTGAAGCTTTCTTT. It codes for CAWNFPDTEAFF.

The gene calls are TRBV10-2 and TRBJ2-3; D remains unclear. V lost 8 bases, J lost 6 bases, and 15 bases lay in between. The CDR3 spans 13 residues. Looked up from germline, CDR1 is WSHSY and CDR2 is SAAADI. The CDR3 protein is CASARPARDTQYF. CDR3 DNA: TGCGCCAGCGCTAGGCCGGCGAGGGATACGCAGTATTTT.

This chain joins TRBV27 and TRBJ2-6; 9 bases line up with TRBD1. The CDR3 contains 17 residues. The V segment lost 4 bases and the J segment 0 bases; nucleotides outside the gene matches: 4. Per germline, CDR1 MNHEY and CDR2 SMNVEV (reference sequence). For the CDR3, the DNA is TGTGCCAGCAGTTCCTTGACAGGGGGCTCTGGGGCCAACGTCCTGACTTTC. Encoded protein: CASSSLTGGSGANVLTF.

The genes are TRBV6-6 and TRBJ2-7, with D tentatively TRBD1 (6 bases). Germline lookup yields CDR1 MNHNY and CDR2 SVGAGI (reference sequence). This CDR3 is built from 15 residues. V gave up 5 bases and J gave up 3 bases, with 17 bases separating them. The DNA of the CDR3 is TGTGCCAGCAGTCCCATGGGGGCGTTAGACTACGAGCAGTACTTC. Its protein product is CASSPMGALDYEQYF.

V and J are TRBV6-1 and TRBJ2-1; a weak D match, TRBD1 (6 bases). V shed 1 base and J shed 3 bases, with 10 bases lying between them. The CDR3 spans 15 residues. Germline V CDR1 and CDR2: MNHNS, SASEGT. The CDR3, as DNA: TGTGCCAGCAGTGAAGAGGGGGATTACTACAATGAGCAGTTCTTC. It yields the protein CASSEEGDYYNEQFF.

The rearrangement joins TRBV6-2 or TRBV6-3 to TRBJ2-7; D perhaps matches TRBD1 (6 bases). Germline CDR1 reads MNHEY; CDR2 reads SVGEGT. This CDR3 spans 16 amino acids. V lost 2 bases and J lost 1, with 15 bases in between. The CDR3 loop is CASSYPSAGVSYEQYF. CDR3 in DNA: TGTGCCAGCAGTTACCCGTCGGCAGGGGTATCCTACGAGCAGTACTTC.

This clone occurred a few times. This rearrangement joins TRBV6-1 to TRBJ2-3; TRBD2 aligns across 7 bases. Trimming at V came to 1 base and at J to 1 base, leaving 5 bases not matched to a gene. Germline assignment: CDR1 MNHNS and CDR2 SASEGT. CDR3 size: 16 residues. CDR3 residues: CASSEGPGGRTDTQYF. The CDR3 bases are TGTGCCAGCAGTGAAGGGCCGGGAGGACGCACAGATACGCAGTATTTT.

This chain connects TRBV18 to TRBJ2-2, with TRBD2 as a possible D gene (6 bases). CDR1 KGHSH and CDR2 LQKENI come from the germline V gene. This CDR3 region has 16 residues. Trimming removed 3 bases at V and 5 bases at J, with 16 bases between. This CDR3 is CASSPTLLSGTGELFF. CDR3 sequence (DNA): TGTGCCAGCTCACCCACTCTGTTGAGCGGGACCGGGGAGCTGTTTTTT.

The CDR3 nucleotides read TGTGCCAGCAGTTTCGAGATGATTAATTCACCCCTCCACTTT. Amino acids: CASSFEMINSPLHF. This chain links TRBV28 with TRBJ1-6; D is unresolved. CDR3 length: 14 amino acids. Trimming shortened V by 3 bases and J by 6 bases, and 9 bases separated the two germline ends. Germline values: CDR1 MDHEN, CDR2 SYDVKM.

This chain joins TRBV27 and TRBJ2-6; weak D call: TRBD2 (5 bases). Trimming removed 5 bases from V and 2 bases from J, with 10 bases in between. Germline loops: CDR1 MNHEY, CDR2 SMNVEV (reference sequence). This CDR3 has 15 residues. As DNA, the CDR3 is TGTGCCAGCAGTCCCGCCGGGGCTGGGGCCAACGTCCTGACTTTC. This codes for CASSPAGAGANVLTF.

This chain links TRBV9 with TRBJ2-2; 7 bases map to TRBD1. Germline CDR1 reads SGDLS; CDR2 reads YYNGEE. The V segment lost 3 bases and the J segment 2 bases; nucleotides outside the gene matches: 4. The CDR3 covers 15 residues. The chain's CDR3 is CASSARTGNTGELFF. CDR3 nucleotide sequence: TGTGCCAGCAGCGCAAGGACAGGTAACACCGGGGAGCTGTTTTTT. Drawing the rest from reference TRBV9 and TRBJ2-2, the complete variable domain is DSGVTQTPKHLITATGQRVTLRCSPRSGDLSVYWYQQSLDQGLQFLIQYYNGEERAKGNILERFSAQQFPDLHSELNLSSLELGDSALYFCASSARTGNTGELFFGEGSRLTVL.

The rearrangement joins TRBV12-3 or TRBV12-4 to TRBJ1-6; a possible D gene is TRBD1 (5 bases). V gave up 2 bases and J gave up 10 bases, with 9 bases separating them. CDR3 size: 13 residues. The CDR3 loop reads CASSLQGRSPLHF. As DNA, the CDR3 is TGTGCCAGCAGTTTACAGGGTCGATCACCCCTCCACTTT.

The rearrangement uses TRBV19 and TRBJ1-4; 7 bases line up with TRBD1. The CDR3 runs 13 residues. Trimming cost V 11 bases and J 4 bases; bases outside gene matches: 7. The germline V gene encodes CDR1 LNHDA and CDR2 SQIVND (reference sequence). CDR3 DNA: TGTGCCTCCTCGGACAGGTTTAATGAAAAACTGTTTTTT. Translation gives CASSDRFNEKLFF.

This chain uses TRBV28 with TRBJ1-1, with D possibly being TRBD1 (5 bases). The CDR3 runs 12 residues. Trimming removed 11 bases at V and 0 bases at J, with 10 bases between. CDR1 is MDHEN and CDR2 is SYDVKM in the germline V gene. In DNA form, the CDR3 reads TGTGCCCCCAGGGCCTTGAACACTGAAGCTTTCTTT. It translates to CAPRALNTEAFF.

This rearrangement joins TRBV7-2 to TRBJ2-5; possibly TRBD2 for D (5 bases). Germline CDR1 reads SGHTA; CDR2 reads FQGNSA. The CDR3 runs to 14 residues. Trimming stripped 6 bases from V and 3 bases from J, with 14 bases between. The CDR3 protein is CASSATRGKETQYF. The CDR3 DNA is TGTGCCAGCAGTGCCACCCGGGGTAAAGAGACCCAGTACTTC.

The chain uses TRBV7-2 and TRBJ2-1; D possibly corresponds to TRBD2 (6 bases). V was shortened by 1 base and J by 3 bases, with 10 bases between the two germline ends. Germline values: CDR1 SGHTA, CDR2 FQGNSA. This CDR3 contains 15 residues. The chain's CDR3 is CASSLEFGSYNEQFF. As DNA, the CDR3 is TGTGCCAGCAGCTTAGAATTCGGGAGCTACAATGAGCAGTTCTTC.

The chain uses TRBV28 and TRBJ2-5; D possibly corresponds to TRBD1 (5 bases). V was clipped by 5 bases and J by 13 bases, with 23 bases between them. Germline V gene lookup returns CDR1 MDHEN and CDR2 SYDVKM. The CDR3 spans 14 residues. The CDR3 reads CASSLPGPTRTGYF. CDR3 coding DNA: TGTGCCAGCAGTCTGCCAGGTCCGACAAGAACAGGGTACTTC. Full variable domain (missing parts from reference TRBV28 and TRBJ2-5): DVKVTQSSRYLVKRTGEKVFLECVQDMDHENMFWYRQDPGLGLRLIYFSYDVKMKEKGDIPEGYSVSREKKERFSLILESASTNQTSMYLCASSLPGPTRTGYFGPGTRLLVL.

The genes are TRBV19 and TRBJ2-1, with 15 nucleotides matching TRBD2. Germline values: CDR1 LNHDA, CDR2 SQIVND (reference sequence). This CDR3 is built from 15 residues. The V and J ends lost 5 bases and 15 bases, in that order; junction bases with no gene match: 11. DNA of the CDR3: TGTGCCAGTAGTCCTGCCGGACTAGCGGGAGGGAGGGGGTTCTTC. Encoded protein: CASSPAGLAGGRGFF. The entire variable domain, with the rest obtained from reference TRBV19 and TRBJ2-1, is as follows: DGGITQSPKYLFRKEGQNVTLSCEQNLNHDAMYWYRQDPGQGLRLIYYSQIVNDFQKGDIAEGYSVSREKKESFPLTVTSAQKNPTAFYLCASSPAGLAGGRGFFGPGTRLTVL.

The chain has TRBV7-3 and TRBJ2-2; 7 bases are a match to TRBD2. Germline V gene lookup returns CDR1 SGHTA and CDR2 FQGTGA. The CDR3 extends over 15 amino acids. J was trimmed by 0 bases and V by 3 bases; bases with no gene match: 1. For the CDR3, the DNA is TGTGCCAGCAGCTTTCGGGGGGCGAACACCGGGGAGCTGTTTTTT. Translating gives CASSFRGANTGELFF.

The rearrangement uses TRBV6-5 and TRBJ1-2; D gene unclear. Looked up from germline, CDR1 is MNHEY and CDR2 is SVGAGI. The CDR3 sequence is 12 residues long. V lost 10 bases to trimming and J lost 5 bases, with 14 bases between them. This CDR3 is CAIWVGAYGYTF. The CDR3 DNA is TGTGCCATATGGGTGGGAGCTTATGGCTACACCTTC.

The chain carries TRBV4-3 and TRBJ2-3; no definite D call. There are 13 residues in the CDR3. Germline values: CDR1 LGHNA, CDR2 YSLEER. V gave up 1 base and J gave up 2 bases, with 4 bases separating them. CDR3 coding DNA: TGCGCCAGCAGCCAAGCAAACACAGATACGCAGTATTTT. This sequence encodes CASSQANTDTQYF.

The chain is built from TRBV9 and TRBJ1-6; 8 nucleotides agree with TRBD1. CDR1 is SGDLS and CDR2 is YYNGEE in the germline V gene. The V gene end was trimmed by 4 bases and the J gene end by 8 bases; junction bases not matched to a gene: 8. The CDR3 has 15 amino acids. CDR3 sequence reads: CASSPGQGPDSPLHF. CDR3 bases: TGTGCCAGCAGCCCCGGACAGGGTCCCGATTCACCCCTCCACTTT.

The CDR3 DNA is TGTGCCAGTAGTCCTCCAGGGGTGGGCGGCAATCAGCCCCAGCATTTT. Amino acid sequence: CASSPPGVGGNQPQHF. The chain has TRBV19 and TRBJ1-5, with TRBD1 as a possible D gene (6 bases). Germline CDR1 is LNHDA and CDR2 is SQIVND (reference sequence). CDR3 length equals 16 residues. V was cut by 5 bases and J by 2 bases, with 16 bases left in between.